The source of this T cell receptor (beta chain) is a study of blood T cell repertoires in COVID-19. The table came from immunoSEQ multiplex PCR; TCRdb's copy has only in-frame clones and leaves some out. The sample contains about 16,000 clones, around 88% of which appear only once. Trimming removed 0 bases from V and 2 bases from J; junction bases left unmatched: 3. Germline values: CDR1 MGHRA, CDR2 YSYEKL. The CDR3 spans 16 residues. The sequenced sample consisted of peripheral blood. The TCR comes from a human donor in a cohort sampled during active COVID-19. The chain couples TRBV4-1 to TRBJ2-2; TRBD2 matches at 7 bases. CDR3 sequence reads: CASSQDRGVNTGELFF. The CDR3 nucleotides read TGCGCCAGCAGCCAAGATCGGGGGGTTAACACCGGGGAGCTGTTTTTT.